The 26 T cell receptor beta chains in this list originate from one sample, sequenced in a study of CD8+ T cells in alopecia areata. TCR sequencing used cDNA made by reverse transcription of extracted RNA. Assay used: immunoSEQ multiplex PCR; TCRdb lists only in-frame clones, some missing. The sample lists about 270,000 clones, around three fifths seen once, with about 0.9% in the top ten. Indicated treatment: oral pan-JAK inhibitor, 5-10 mg twice daily. This specimen was CD4+ T cells sorted from blood, taken between weeks 51 and 52, from a patient treated with tofacitinib. These receptors came from a human donor with alopecia areata.

The V call is TRBV4-2, the J call TRBJ2-3; no clear D gene. The CDR3 contains 13 residues. The germline gives CDR1 LGHNA, CDR2 YNFKEQ. V was trimmed by 4 bases and J by 2 bases, leaving 7 bases between them. CDR3 in amino acids: CASSPRITDTQYF. CDR3 coding DNA: TGTGCCAGCAGCCCCAGAATCACAGATACGCAGTATTTT.

The V call is TRBV7-9, the J call TRBJ2-3; TRBD2 matches 11 bases. The CDR3 sequence is 15 residues long. CDR1 SEHNR and CDR2 FQNEAQ come from the germline V gene (reference sequence). V lost 5 bases and J lost 3; bases outside the gene matches: 4. CDR3 sequence (DNA): TGTGCCAGCAGCAGACTAGCGGGGAGTACAGATACGCAGTATTTT. Its translation: CASSRLAGSTDTQYF.

The chain links TRBV29-1 to TRBJ2-2; either TRBD1 or TRBD2 may supply D (5 bases each). Trimming removed 6 bases at V and 5 bases at J, with 16 bases between. Germline lookup yields CDR1 SQVTM and CDR2 ANQGSEA. The CDR3 is 14 amino acids. The DNA for the CDR3 is TGCAGCGTGAAGGGACGGGCGAGGACCGGGGAGCTGTTTTTT. It is translated as CSVKGRARTGELFF.

This clone occurred a few times. This chain connects TRBV4-1 to TRBJ1-6; no clear D. The CDR3 has 16 residues. Per the germline V gene, CDR1 is MGHRA and CDR2 is YSYEKL. The V end was cut by 0 bases, the J end by 7 bases, with 13 bases between. CDR3 DNA: TGCGCCAGCAGCCAAGATTGGGGTTTGCCGAATTCACCCCTCCACTTT. This gives the protein CASSQDWGLPNSPLHF.

Points on this clone: A much larger clone lies a single base off, so this may be a read error. This chain joins TRBV7-9 and TRBJ1-1; perhaps TRBD1 as D (5 bases). This CDR3 contains 13 residues. Germline values: CDR1 SEHNR, CDR2 FQNEAQ (reference sequence). With 3 bases removed from V and 1 base from J, the gap between germline ends came to 6 bases. In DNA, the CDR3 is TGTGCCAGCAGCTTTCAGGGGAACACTGAAGCTTTCTTT. Its protein product is CASSFQGNTEAFF.

The chain is built from TRBV15 and TRBJ2-3; TRBD2 might be the D (5 bases). This CDR3 has 15 amino acids. V dropped 2 bases and J dropped 1 base, with 10 bases sitting between them. Germline values: CDR1 LNHNV, CDR2 YYDKDF (reference sequence). The CDR3 loop reads CATSRWGEGTDTQYF. The CDR3 region has the DNA TGTGCCACCAGCAGATGGGGAGAAGGCACAGATACGCAGTATTTT.

This clone was detected only a few times. The gene calls are TRBV29-1 and TRBJ1-2; D may be TRBD1 (5 bases). V lost 0 bases to trimming and J lost 14 bases, with 13 bases between them. This CDR3 contains 11 residues. Per germline, CDR1 SQVTM and CDR2 ANQGSEA. CDR3 residues: CSVEDRGRATF. DNA of the CDR3: TGCAGCGTTGAAGATCGGGGCAGGGCGACCTTC.

This clone has a single count. The chain couples TRBV4-3 to TRBJ2-5, with 8 nucleotides matching TRBD2. Germline assignment: CDR1 LGHNA and CDR2 YSLEER. The V gene end was trimmed by 4 bases and the J gene end by 5 bases; junction bases not matched to a gene: 6. The CDR3 is 14 amino acids. This chain's CDR3 is CASSRRGARETQYF. Written as DNA, the CDR3 is TGCGCCAGCAGCCGGCGGGGGGCTCGGGAGACCCAGTACTTC.

The rearrangement joins TRBV7-2 to TRBJ2-2; D perhaps matches TRBD2 (5 bases). V was trimmed by 4 bases and J by 0 bases, leaving 9 bases between them. CDR3 length equals 15 residues. Germline CDR1 and CDR2: SGHTA and FQGNSA. CDR3 sequence: CASSSGVSNTGELFF. CDR3 bases: TGTGCCAGCAGCTCCGGGGTTTCGAACACCGGGGAGCTGTTTTTT.

J is TRBJ2-1 and V is TRBV29-1, with D unresolved. V lost 5 bases, J lost 4 bases, and 9 bases lay in between. CDR3 length equals 12 residues. CDR1 and CDR2 from the germline V gene are SQVTM and ANQGSEA. The CDR3 DNA reads as TGCAGCGTTAAGGGTACATACAATGAGCAGTTCTTC. This encodes CSVKGTYNEQFF.

The V gene is TRBV5-1, the J gene TRBJ2-1; a possible D gene is TRBD1 (7 bases). This CDR3 comprises 15 residues. The V end was cut by 4 bases, the J end by 4 bases, with 15 bases between. CDR1 and CDR2 from the germline V gene are SGHRS and YFSETQ. The CDR3 DNA reads as TGCGCCAGCAGCCCGGGCAGGGGGGAGTACAATGAGCAGTTCTTC. Translated: CASSPGRGEYNEQFF.

In this sample, this clone turned up a few times. The chain is built from TRBV29-1 and TRBJ2-5; 8 bases map to TRBD2. Germline CDR1 and CDR2: SQVTM and ANQGSEA. This CDR3 is 14 amino acids long. V was clipped by 6 bases and J by 2 bases; unmatched bases: 8. The CDR3 coding sequence is TGCAGCGTAAGACTGGCGGGGGGTCAAGAGACCCAGTACTTC. Protein sequence: CSVRLAGGQETQYF.

V usage is TRBV5-1 and J usage is TRBJ2-7; 10 bases are shared with TRBD1. The CDR3 runs 16 residues. V trimming: 4 bases; J trimming: 2 bases; junction bases outside the gene matches: 9. Germline V gene data show CDR1 as SGHRS and CDR2 as YFSETQ. In nucleotides, the CDR3 is TGCGCCAGCAGCCAATTCCCGGGACAGGGGACCTACGAGCAGTACTTC. This codes for CASSQFPGQGTYEQYF.

The rearrangement uses TRBV15 and TRBJ2-5; no clear D. The CDR3 runs to 13 residues. Germline V gives CDR1 LNHNV, CDR2 YYDKDF (reference sequence). Trimming took off 1 base at V and 5 bases at J, with 8 bases between the two ends. The CDR3 is CATSRAHSETQYF. Here the CDR3 DNA reads TGTGCCACCAGCAGAGCCCATTCGGAGACCCAGTACTTC.

The CDR3: CASSLEDQPQHF. CDR3 bases: TGTGCCAGCAGCTTGGAAGATCAGCCCCAGCATTTT. V is TRBV5-6 and J is TRBJ1-5, with D hard to call. Trimming shortened V by 0 bases and J by 5 bases, and 3 bases separated the two germline ends. Germline loops: CDR1 SGHDT, CDR2 YYEEEE. The CDR3 has 12 amino acids.

The chain couples TRBV9 to TRBJ2-1; TRBD2 is a possible D gene (5 bases). Germline-derived CDR1 and CDR2 are SGDLS and YYNGEE. V dropped 3 bases and J dropped 4 bases, with 8 bases sitting between them. The CDR3 consists of 13 residues. The CDR3 region is CASSARTYNEQFF. The CDR3 region has the DNA TGTGCCAGCAGCGCTAGGACTTACAATGAGCAGTTCTTC.

The rearrangement links TRBV29-1 to TRBJ1-5, with D perhaps TRBD1 (5 bases). V was shortened by 7 bases and J by 7 bases, with 14 bases between the two germline ends. CDR1 and CDR2 from the germline V gene are SQVTM and ANQGSEA. This CDR3 comprises 12 residues. The CDR3 DNA follows: TGCAGCGCCGCAGGGCAGGGACAGCCCCAGCATTTT. It codes for CSAAGQGQPQHF. The full variable domain, in which reference TRBV29-1 and TRBJ1-5 provide the parts outside the CDR3, is SAVISQKPSRDICQRGTSLTIQCQVDSQVTMMFWYRQQPGQSLTLIATANQGSEATYESGFVIDKFPISRPNLTFSTLTVSNMSPEDSSIYLCSAAGQGQPQHFGDGTRLSIL.

This clone was found a few times. This sequence joins TRBV25-1 and TRBJ2-3; TRBD1 matches 8 bases. V trimming: 4 bases; J trimming: 3 bases; junction bases outside the gene matches: 9. Germline V gene sequence: CDR1 MGHDK, CDR2 SYGVNS. This CDR3 spans 16 amino acids. CDR3: CASSVGRNRGTDTQYF. The CDR3 coding sequence is TGTGCCAGCAGTGTGGGCCGCAACAGGGGGACAGATACGCAGTATTTT.

This clone was found many times. The genes are TRBV7-2 and TRBJ1-6; tentative D call: TRBD1 (5 bases). Germline V gene lookup returns CDR1 SGHTA and CDR2 FQGNSA. The V and J ends lost 4 bases and 7 bases respectively, with 8 bases between them. This CDR3 comprises 13 residues. The CDR3 DNA reads as TGTGCCAGCAGCTACCGACAGAATTCACCCCTCCACTTT. It encodes CASSYRQNSPLHF.

Only a few counts were recorded for this clone. V is TRBV7-2 and J is TRBJ2-5, with D possibly being TRBD2 (6 bases). V lost 8 bases and J 5 bases, leaving 18 bases between the germline ends. The germline V gene has CDR1 SGHTA and CDR2 FQGNSA. The CDR3 has 14 residues. CDR3 sequence: CASSPRIRGETQYF. In DNA form, the CDR3 reads TGTGCCAGCTCCCCCAGAATTCGGGGGGAGACCCAGTACTTC. Complete variable domain (other parts from reference TRBV7-2 and TRBJ2-5): GAGVSQSPSNKVTEKGKDVELRCDPISGHTALYWYRQSLGQGLEFLIYFQGNSAPDKSGLPSDRFSAERTGGSVSTLTIQRTQQEDSAVYLCASSPRIRGETQYFGPGTRLLVL.

The V call is TRBV15, the J call TRBJ1-6; D is unclear. This CDR3 comprises 14 residues. The ends were cut back, 0 bases at V and 14 bases at J, with 14 bases in the middle. The V gene's germline CDR1 is LNHNV and CDR2 YYDKDF (reference sequence). The CDR3 nucleotides are TGTGCCACCAGCAGAGAGAGACACCTGATAACCCTCCACTTT. Residues: CATSRERHLITLHF.

The table lists this clone with a count of one. The chain recombines TRBV25-1 with TRBJ2-7; D may be TRBD1 (6 bases). Between the trimmed V and J ends, which lost 3 bases and 4 bases, there was a span of 13 bases. This CDR3 spans 14 amino acids. CDR1 is MGHDK, CDR2 SYGVNS, per germline. The CDR3: CASSDYRDQYEQYF. The CDR3 DNA reads as TGTGCCAGCAGTGATTACAGGGATCAGTACGAGCAGTACTTC.

This clone was found a few times. The V gene is TRBV7-9, the J gene TRBJ2-1, with D perhaps TRBD1 or TRBD2 (5 bases each). Germline CDR1 SEHNR, CDR2 FQNEAQ (reference sequence). Trimming removed 4 bases from V and 4 bases from J, with 11 bases in between. The CDR3 contains 14 residues. The CDR3 spells CASSSAGTYNEQFF. CDR3 in DNA: TGTGCCAGCAGCTCCGCCGGGACGTACAATGAGCAGTTCTTC.

The chain employs TRBV6-5 and TRBJ1-2, with D hard to call. V gave up 6 bases and J gave up 8 bases, with 13 bases separating them. Germline V CDR1 and CDR2: MNHEY, SVGAGI. This CDR3 has 12 amino acids. In nucleotides, the CDR3 is TGTGCCAGCAGGTCTTCTCGGGTAGGCTACACCTTC. Translation gives CASRSSRVGYTF.

Ten or more counts support this clone. The chain is built from TRBV5-1 and TRBJ2-1; TRBD1 agrees at 10 bases. There are 15 residues in the CDR3. The V gene end was trimmed by 2 bases and the J gene end by 6 bases; junction bases not matched to a gene: 5. The germline V gene encodes CDR1 SGHRS and CDR2 YFSETQ. The CDR3, as DNA: TGCGCCAGCAGCTTTACCGGGACAGGGGCCAATGAGCAGTTCTTC. This sequence encodes CASSFTGTGANEQFF. Complete variable domain (other parts from reference TRBV5-1 and TRBJ2-1): KAGVTQTPRYLIKTRGQQVTLSCSPISGHRSVSWYQQTPGQGLQFLFEYFSETQRNKGNFPGRFSGRQFSNSRSEMNVSTLELGDSALYLCASSFTGTGANEQFFGPGTRLTVL.

The chain recombines TRBV27 with TRBJ1-2, with 9 bases matching TRBD1. J gave up 4 bases and V 5 bases, and 8 bases lay outside the gene matches. Germline-derived CDR1 and CDR2 are MNHEY and SMNVEV (reference sequence). CDR3 length: 15 residues. The CDR3, as DNA: TGTGCCAGCAGTAAACAGGGGGCGCTCGGCTATGGCTACACCTTC. Translating gives CASSKQGALGYGYTF.